Following are 26 T cell receptor beta chains from one sample sequenced in a study of beta chain features in type 1 diabetes. Every isolated RNA sample was fully reverse transcribed, so sequencing captured expressed TCRB transcripts. The method was immunoSEQ multiplex PCR; TCRdb's version includes in-frame clones alone and lacks a portion of them. The sample consists of 400,000 to 450,000 clones, approximately 15% of them appearing once. Source material: naive CD4+ T cells from blood. These receptors originate from a man aged 30-40 years in good health.

The J gene is TRBJ2-7, the V gene TRBV7-9; a weak D match, TRBD1 (6 bases). This CDR3 has 16 residues. Germline V gene data show CDR1 as SEHNR and CDR2 as FQNEAQ (reference sequence). Trimming pared 3 bases from V and 5 bases from J, leaving 20 bases between. This CDR3 is CASSFAPRQERNEQYF. In nucleotides, the CDR3 is TGTGCCAGCAGCTTTGCACCCCGACAGGAGCGAAACGAGCAGTACTTC.

This clone has a handful of counts. The V gene is TRBV29-1, the J gene TRBJ1-2; no clear D. The CDR3 consists of 11 residues. Trimming took 2 bases from V and 4 from J, leaving 5 bases between them. Looked up from germline, CDR1 is SQVTM and CDR2 is ANQGSEA. CDR3 sequence: CSVEPRYGYTF. The CDR3 nucleotides read TGCAGCGTTGAACCCCGCTATGGCTACACCTTC.

This clone was counted a few times. The J gene is TRBJ1-1, the V gene TRBV18; maybe TRBD1 (5 bases). Germline CDR1 KGHSH, CDR2 LQKENI. The V gene lost 0 bases and the J gene lost 0 bases, with 5 bases spanning the gap. The CDR3 covers 14 residues. The CDR3 DNA reads as TGTGCCAGCTCACCACCGGGGCTGAACACTGAAGCTTTCTTT. Protein sequence: CASSPPGLNTEAFF.

Comments on this clone: A junction end diverges from the germline sequence, so it may reflect a read error. This chain links TRBV9 with TRBJ1-2, with a possible D match to TRBD1 (6 bases). The CDR3 extends over 14 amino acids. CDR1 SGDLS and CDR2 YYNGEE come from the germline V gene. Here the CDR3 reads CASSVGGRGSAPNF. The CDR3 DNA follows: TGTGCCAGCAGCGTAGGAGGAAGGGGGTCGGCCCCCAACTTC.

The V and J genes are TRBV11-1 and TRBJ2-1, with D possibly being TRBD2 (6 bases). Trimming removed 2 bases at V and 3 bases at J, with 11 bases between. Germline CDR1 reads SGHAT; CDR2 reads FQDESV (reference sequence). The CDR3 extends over 15 amino acids. The DNA for the CDR3 is TGTGCCAGCAGCTTAAGGCGGGATCGCTACAATGAGCAGTTCTTC. Translated: CASSLRRDRYNEQFF.

The rearrangement joins TRBV7-9 to TRBJ2-1; the match to TRBD1 covers 9 bases. CDR3 length equals 16 residues. J was trimmed by 6 bases and V by 6 bases; bases with no gene match: 12. In germline, CDR1 is SEHNR, CDR2 FQNEAQ (reference sequence). The CDR3 loop reads CASRPRQGDISNEQFF. CDR3 DNA: TGTGCCAGCAGACCCAGACAGGGGGATATATCCAATGAGCAGTTCTTC.

The V gene is TRBV7-2, the J gene TRBJ1-2; D call uncertain. Trimming stripped 2 bases from V and 4 bases from J, with 17 bases between. The CDR3 sequence is 16 residues long. The germline V gene encodes CDR1 SGHTA and CDR2 FQGNSA. The CDR3 DNA sequence: TGTGCCAGCAGCTTAAATTTACCGTCGGCAGTCTATGGCTACACCTTC. Protein: CASSLNLPSAVYGYTF.

This clone was observed a handful of times. This chain links TRBV6-1 with TRBJ2-7; TRBD2 agrees at 7 bases. Looked up from germline, CDR1 is MNHNS and CDR2 is SASEGT. After removal of 3 bases from V and 6 bases from J, the junction contained 5 bases not matched to a gene. This CDR3 has 13 amino acids. The CDR3, as DNA: TGTGCCAGCAGTGAGCGGGAGTCGGGCGAGCAGTACGTC. Translation gives CASSERESGEQYV.

V and J are TRBV15 and TRBJ1-5; 10 bases align to TRBD1. V trimming: 1 base; J trimming: 4 bases; junction bases outside the gene matches: 4. Per germline, CDR1 LNHNV and CDR2 YYDKDF (reference sequence). This CDR3 comprises 16 residues. In nucleotides, the CDR3 is TGTGCCACCAGCAGAGGGGACAGGGGATTTAATCAGCCCCAGCATTTT. It specifies CATSRGDRGFNQPQHF.

This chain uses TRBV7-8 with TRBJ2-7, with 8 bases fitting TRBD2. Germline V gene sequence: CDR1 SGHVS, CDR2 FQNEAQ. The CDR3 sequence is 16 residues long. Trimming removed 5 bases from V and 1 base from J; junction bases left unmatched: 10. The CDR3 nucleotides read TGTGCCAGCAGCACGACTGTGGCTAGCGGGTCCTACGAGCAGTACGTC. It yields the protein CASSTTVASGSYEQYV.

This clone was seen only a few times. This chain joins TRBV6-6 and TRBJ2-5, with D unresolved. Trimming took off 0 bases at V and 2 bases at J, with 7 bases between the two ends. The CDR3 loop spans 14 amino acids. Per germline, CDR1 MNHNY and CDR2 SVGAGI (reference sequence). CDR3 region: CASSYSSAQETQYF. The CDR3 nucleotides are TGTGCCAGCAGTTACTCGAGTGCTCAAGAGACCCAGTACTTC.

This clone was seen a handful of times. The chain has TRBV29-1 and TRBJ1-1; weak D call: TRBD1 (5 bases). Deletions cut 5 bases from V and 1 base from J, with 14 bases between. In germline, CDR1 is SQVTM, CDR2 ANQGSEA. The CDR3 contains 14 residues. CDR3 in amino acids: CSVRRGYWNTEAFF. DNA of the CDR3: TGCAGCGTTAGGAGGGGCTACTGGAACACTGAAGCTTTCTTT.

This chain links TRBV30 with TRBJ2-7; TRBD2 aligns across 10 bases. The CDR3 covers 13 residues. V lost 0 bases, J lost 6 bases, and 2 bases stayed unmatched. Germline V gene lookup returns CDR1 GTSNPN and CDR2 SVGIG (reference sequence). Here the CDR3 DNA reads TGTGCCTGGAGTGTACGACTAGCGGGCGAGCAGTACGTC. This gives the protein CAWSVRLAGEQYV.

The chain carries TRBV14 and TRBJ1-1; no clear D gene. CDR3 length: 13 amino acids. V gave up 3 bases and J gave up 7 bases, with 12 bases separating them. Germline CDR1 is SGHDN and CDR2 is FVKESK. CDR3 in DNA: TGTGCCAGCAGCCACGAGGGTACCTATGAAGCTTTCTTT. Its protein is CASSHEGTYEAFF.

This clone was counted a few times. The rearrangement joins TRBV9 to TRBJ2-2; D uncertain. Germline V gene sequence: CDR1 SGDLS, CDR2 YYNGEE. The germline V and J ends were trimmed by 4 bases and 4 bases, with 14 bases remaining between them. This CDR3 contains 15 residues. This chain's CDR3 is CASSPTSTITGELFF. DNA for the CDR3: TGTGCCAGCAGCCCAACGAGCACCATCACCGGGGAGCTGTTTTTT.

This chain connects TRBV4-3 to TRBJ2-2; tentatively, D is TRBD2 (6 bases). CDR1 is LGHNA and CDR2 is YSLEER in the germline V gene. Trimming shortened V by 0 bases and J by 4 bases, and 12 bases separated the two germline ends. The CDR3 is 16 amino acids. In nucleotides, the CDR3 is TGCGCCAGCAGCCAAGACACGGGAGTCTTCACCGGGGAGCTGTTTTTT. Its translation is CASSQDTGVFTGELFF.

CDR3 residues: CAISESGVGGRNEQFF. The CDR3 DNA is TGTGCCATCAGTGAGTCCGGCGTGGGAGGTAGGAATGAGCAGTTCTTC. The rearrangement links TRBV10-3 to TRBJ2-1; the D gene is possibly TRBD2 (6 bases). V dropped 0 bases and J dropped 7 bases, with 16 bases sitting between them. CDR1 and CDR2 (germline): ENHRY, SYGVKD. This CDR3 is 16 amino acids long.

This clone was counted a few times. The V gene is TRBV20-1, the J gene TRBJ1-1; the D is unclear. The germline V gene has CDR1 DFQATT and CDR2 SNEGSKA (reference sequence). Trimming took off 5 bases at V and 6 bases at J, with 10 bases between the two ends. The CDR3 runs 11 residues. Written as DNA, the CDR3 is TGCAGTGCTTGGACGGTACCTGAAGCTTTCTTT. This gives the protein CSAWTVPEAFF.

The J gene is TRBJ1-6, the V gene TRBV7-9; no clear D. The CDR3 runs to 17 residues. Trimming removed 5 bases from V and 0 bases from J, with 14 bases in between. CDR1 is SEHNR, CDR2 FQNEAQ, per germline (reference sequence). CDR3 nucleotides: TGTGCCAGCAGCCCGGGCGGACGGAGCTCCTATAATTCACCCCTCCACTTT. Encoded protein: CASSPGGRSSYNSPLHF.

There are a few counts of this clone. V is TRBV9 and J is TRBJ2-3; 9 positions match TRBD2. Germline loops: CDR1 SGDLS, CDR2 YYNGEE. V trimming: 3 bases; J trimming: 2 bases; junction bases outside the gene matches: 4. CDR3 size: 15 residues. CDR3 loop: CASSAAGGHTDTQYF. The CDR3 nucleotides are TGTGCCAGCAGCGCAGCGGGGGGCCACACAGATACGCAGTATTTT.

The chain links TRBV4-3 to TRBJ2-3, with D unclear. CDR3 length: 15 amino acids. V dropped 0 bases and J dropped 1 base, with 8 bases sitting between them. Per germline, CDR1 LGHNA and CDR2 YSLEER. The CDR3 region has the DNA TGCGCCAGCAGCCAAGAGCGACTGCGCACAGATACGCAGTATTTT. Amino acid sequence: CASSQERLRTDTQYF.

V gene TRBV7-6 combines with J gene TRBJ2-7, with TRBD2 identical over 13 bases. Unmatched junction bases numbered 7, after V lost 5 bases and J lost 3 bases. The length of the CDR3 is 16 residues. Germline values: CDR1 SGHVS, CDR2 FNYEAQ. The CDR3 region has the DNA TGTGCCAGCAGCCCGGGACTAGCGGGGAGTTACTACGAGCAGTACTTC. Its translation is CASSPGLAGSYYEQYF.

This clone occurred a few times. The chain links TRBV27 to TRBJ2-7, with a weak D call TRBD1 (6 bases). Trimming cost V 3 bases and J 7 bases, with 13 bases left between them. Germline V gene sequence: CDR1 MNHEY, CDR2 SMNVEV (reference sequence). The length of the CDR3 is 13 residues. As DNA, the CDR3 is TGTGCCAGCAGTTTTAAGGGGGATAGGGAGCAGTACGTC. Protein sequence: CASSFKGDREQYV.

This clone was counted a few times. CDR3 sequence (DNA): TGTGCCTGGACCCTGGGAGGGAACAATGAGCAGTTCTTC. It specifies CAWTLGGNNEQFF. The chain carries TRBV30 and TRBJ2-1; 7 bases align to TRBD2. CDR1 and CDR2 from the germline V gene are GTSNPN and SVGIG (reference sequence). The CDR3 spans 13 residues. The V and J ends lost 4 bases and 5 bases, in that order; junction bases with no gene match: 5.

A few counts support this clone. The chain joins TRBV14 to TRBJ2-3; D gene ambiguous. This CDR3 contains 15 residues. V was cut by 0 bases and J by 1 base, with 8 bases left in between. In germline, CDR1 is SGHDN, CDR2 FVKESK. Here the CDR3 reads CASSQDQQGTDTQYF. The CDR3 DNA reads as TGTGCCAGCAGCCAAGATCAGCAGGGCACAGATACGCAGTATTTT.

CDR3 in DNA: TGTGCCAGCAGACCTGCCAGTTCCGCCGTGCTATACGAGCAGTACTTC. Its translation is CASRPASSAVLYEQYF. The chain links TRBV7-2 to TRBJ2-7; D is undetermined. The V end lost 6 bases, the J end lost 4 bases, and 22 bases lay between the germline ends. Germline loops: CDR1 SGHTA, CDR2 FQGNSA. The CDR3 loop spans 16 amino acids.